The 10 T cell receptor beta chains below all came from one sample that was sequenced in a study of T cells in Graves' hyperthyroidism and ophthalmopathy. From RNA transcripts, TCR beta CDR3 regions were amplified. The HTBI primer set was used in a first-round RT-PCR of the TCR CDR3. TCRdb itself ran the multiplex PCR reads through MiXCR, one entry per CDR3 protein. The top ten clones hold 40% of a sample with about 380,000 distinct CDR3 sequences, about 18% of them seen once. Specimen: blood. The source of these receptors is a man between 18 and 29 years old with Graves' ophthalmopathy.

V gene TRBV24-1 combines with J gene TRBJ1-1; D is unclear. This CDR3 region has 15 residues. Per germline, CDR1 KGHDR and CDR2 SFDVKD. V lost 5 bases to trimming and J lost 1 base, with 13 bases between them. CDR3 DNA: TGTGCCACCAGTGGGGTTCTTCCTAGGAACACTGAAGCTTTCTTT. This sequence encodes CATSGVLPRNTEAFF.

This clonotype was counted ten times or more. The J gene is TRBJ1-4, the V gene TRBV12-3 or TRBV12-4; D is uncertain. V was pared by 2 bases and J by 8 bases, with 12 bases between. This CDR3 is 14 amino acids long. The CDR3 spells CASSLWDAGEKLFF. CDR3 in DNA: TGTGCCAGCAGTTTATGGGATGCGGGGGAAAAACTGTTTTTT.

The chain combines TRBV11-2 with TRBJ1-1; 9 nucleotides align to TRBD1. Germline CDR1 is SGHAT and CDR2 is FQNNGV. CDR3 size: 11 residues. Trimming removed 8 bases from V and 8 bases from J; junction bases left unmatched: 3. Here the CDR3 reads CASGTGSEAFF. The CDR3 DNA reads as TGTGCCAGCGGGACAGGGTCGGAAGCTTTCTTT. The variable domain in full, with the rest retrieved from reference TRBV11-2 and TRBJ1-1, is EAGVAQSPRYKIIEKRQSVAFWCNPISGHATLYWYQQILGQGPKLLIQFQNNGVVDDSQLPKDRFSAERLKGVDSTLKIQPAKLEDSAVYLCASGTGSEAFFGQGTRLTVV.

The J gene is TRBJ1-1, the V gene TRBV5-1, with D possibly matching TRBD1 (6 bases). V was clipped by 3 bases and J by 0 bases, with 12 bases between them. Germline CDR1 SGHRS, CDR2 YFSETQ. CDR3 length: 15 amino acids. The CDR3 loop is CASSWSRDMNTEAFF. CDR3 coding DNA: TGCGCCAGCAGCTGGAGCAGGGACATGAACACTGAAGCTTTCTTT.

This clonotype was recorded at least ten times. The V gene is TRBV2, the J gene TRBJ2-3; D is unclear. Germline CDR1 SNHLY, CDR2 FYNNEI. The CDR3 has 15 amino acids. V lost 5 bases, J lost 2 bases, and 14 bases lay in between. This CDR3 reads CASSLRLLNTDTQYF. The CDR3 DNA is TGTGCCAGCAGTCTCAGGTTACTAAACACAGATACGCAGTATTTT. Filled out from reference TRBV2 and TRBJ2-3, the complete variable domain reads EPEVTQTPSHQVTQMGQEVILRCVPISNHLYFYWYRQILGQKVEFLVSFYNNEISEKSEIFDDQFSVERPDGSNFTLKIRSTKLEDSAMYFCASSLRLLNTDTQYFGPGTRLTVL.

The chain couples TRBV6-1 to TRBJ1-6; D gene uncertain. Germline CDR1 is MNHNS and CDR2 is SASEGT. The CDR3 is made up of 14 amino acids. V was trimmed by 6 bases and J by 5 bases, leaving 11 bases between them. As DNA, the CDR3 is TGTGCCAGCAGCGCTACAGACGATAATTCACCCCTCCACTTT. Translating it yields CASSATDDNSPLHF.

The chain has TRBV27 and TRBJ2-5; 8 bases are shared with TRBD1. The trim removed 5 bases at V and 4 bases at J, leaving 9 bases unmatched. There are 15 residues in the CDR3. CDR1 MNHEY and CDR2 SMNVEV come from the germline V gene (reference sequence). CDR3: CASSKGMTGVETQYF. In nucleotides, the CDR3 is TGTGCCAGCAGTAAGGGGATGACAGGGGTAGAGACCCAGTACTTC.

This rearrangement joins TRBV20-1 to TRBJ1-2; D possibly corresponds to TRBD1 (5 bases). The CDR3 has 14 residues. The V gene's germline CDR1 is DFQATT and CDR2 SNEGSKA (reference sequence). V shed 0 bases and J shed 4 bases, with 12 bases lying between them. The CDR3 here is CSARDGRGSYGYTF. DNA of the CDR3: TGCAGTGCTAGAGATGGCCGGGGGAGCTATGGCTACACCTTC.

This clonotype has a handful of counts. The chain employs TRBV27 and TRBJ2-5, with TRBD2 matching over 8 bases. Germline V gives CDR1 MNHEY, CDR2 SMNVEV (reference sequence). With V trimmed by 5 bases and J by 0 bases, 11 bases remained unmatched. There are 17 residues in the CDR3. The CDR3 nucleotides read TGTGCCAGCAGTCCCGCCGGGAAGCGGGGGTACCAAGAGACCCAGTACTTC. This sequence encodes CASSPAGKRGYQETQYF.

This clonotype was recorded at least ten times. This chain uses TRBV28 with TRBJ2-2, with D perhaps matching TRBD2 (6 bases). Germline values: CDR1 MDHEN, CDR2 SYDVKM. Trimming removed 3 bases from V and 4 bases from J, with 9 bases in between. CDR3 length: 14 residues. DNA of the CDR3: TGTGCCAGCAGTTTGATGGGGGGCACCGGGGAGCTGTTTTTT. Amino acids: CASSLMGGTGELFF.